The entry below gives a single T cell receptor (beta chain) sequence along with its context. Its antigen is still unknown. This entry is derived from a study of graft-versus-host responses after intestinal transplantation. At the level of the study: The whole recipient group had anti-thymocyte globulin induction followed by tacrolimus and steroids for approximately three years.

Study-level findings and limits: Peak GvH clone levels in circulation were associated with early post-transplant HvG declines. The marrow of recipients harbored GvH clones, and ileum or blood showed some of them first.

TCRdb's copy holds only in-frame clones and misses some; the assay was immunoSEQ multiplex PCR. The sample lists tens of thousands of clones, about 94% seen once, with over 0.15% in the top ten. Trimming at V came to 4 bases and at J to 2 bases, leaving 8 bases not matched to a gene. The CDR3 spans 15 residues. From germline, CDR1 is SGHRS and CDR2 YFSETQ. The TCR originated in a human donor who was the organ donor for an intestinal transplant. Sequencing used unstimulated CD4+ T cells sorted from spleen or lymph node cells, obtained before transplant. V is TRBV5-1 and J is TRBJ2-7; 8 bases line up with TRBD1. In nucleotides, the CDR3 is TGCGCCAGCAGCCCTGGGACAGGAGCTACCTACGAGCAGTACTTC. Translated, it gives CASSPGTGATYEQYF.